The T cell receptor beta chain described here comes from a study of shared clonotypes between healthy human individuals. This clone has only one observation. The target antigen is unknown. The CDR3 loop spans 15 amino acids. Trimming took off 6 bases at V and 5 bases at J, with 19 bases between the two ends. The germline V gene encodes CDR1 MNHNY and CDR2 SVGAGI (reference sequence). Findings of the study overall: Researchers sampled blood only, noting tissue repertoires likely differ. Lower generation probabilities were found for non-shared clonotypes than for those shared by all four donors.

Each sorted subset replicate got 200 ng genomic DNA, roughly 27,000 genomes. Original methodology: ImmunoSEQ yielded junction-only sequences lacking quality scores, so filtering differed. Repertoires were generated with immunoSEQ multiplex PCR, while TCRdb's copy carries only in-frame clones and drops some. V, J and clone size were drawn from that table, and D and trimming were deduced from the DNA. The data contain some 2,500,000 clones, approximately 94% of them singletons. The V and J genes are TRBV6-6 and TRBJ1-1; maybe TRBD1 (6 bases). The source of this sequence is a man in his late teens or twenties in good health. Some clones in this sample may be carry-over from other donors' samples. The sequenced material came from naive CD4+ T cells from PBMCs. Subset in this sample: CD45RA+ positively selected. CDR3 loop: CASSQQGTVGTEAFF. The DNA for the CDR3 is TGTGCCAGCAGCCAACAGGGAACGGTGGGAACTGAAGCTTTCTTT.